This TCR beta chain was found in a study of cytomegalovirus exposure and HLA in healthy donors. Germline V gene sequence: CDR1 LGHNT, CDR2 FRNRAP. The CDR3 runs 13 residues. Trimming took 0 bases from V and 3 from J, leaving 5 bases between them. The PCR made use of 60 Vbeta and 13 Jbeta primers. TCRdb's table, derived via immunoSEQ multiplex PCR, lists solely in-frame clones and lacks some. The table records roughly 150,000 clones, 65% to 70% of them present only once. This clonotype was obtained from a man aged 30-40 years in good health and CMV-seropositive. The sample taken for sequencing was PBMCs. This chain joins TRBV12-5 and TRBJ1-1, with no clear D. The CDR3 region has the DNA TGTGCTAGTGGTTTGGTTACAGACACTGAAGCTTTCTTT. Translated, it gives CASGLVTDTEAFF.